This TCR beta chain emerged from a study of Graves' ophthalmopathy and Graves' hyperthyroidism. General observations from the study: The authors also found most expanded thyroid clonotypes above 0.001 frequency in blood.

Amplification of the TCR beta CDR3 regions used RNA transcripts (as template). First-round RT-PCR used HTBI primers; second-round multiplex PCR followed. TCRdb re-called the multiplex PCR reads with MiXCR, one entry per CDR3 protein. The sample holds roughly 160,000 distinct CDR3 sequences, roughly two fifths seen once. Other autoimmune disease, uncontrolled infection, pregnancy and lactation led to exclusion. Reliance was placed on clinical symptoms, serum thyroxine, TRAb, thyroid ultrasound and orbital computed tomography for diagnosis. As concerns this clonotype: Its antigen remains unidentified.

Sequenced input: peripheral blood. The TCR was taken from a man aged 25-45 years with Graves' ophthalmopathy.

In DNA, the CDR3 is TGTGCCAGCAGTTTTAGCGGAGGACCCACCGGGGAGCTGTTTTTT. Translation gives CASSFSGGPTGELFF. V and J are TRBV12-3 or TRBV12-4 and TRBJ2-2; TRBD2 is a possible D gene (6 bases). The CDR3 is 15 amino acids. Trimming cost V 3 bases and J 4 bases, with 12 bases left between them.